The clone carrying this T cell receptor beta chain was recorded a few times. This specimen comes from a study of T-cell reconstitution after alpha-beta-depleted transplantation in children. Germline loops: CDR1 MDHEN, CDR2 SYDVKM. The CDR3 totals 15 residues. The V end was cut by 6 bases, the J end by 2 bases, with 17 bases between. Construction of the TCRbeta library involved unique molecular identifiers. TCRdb analysed the PCR reads with MiXCR anew, one entry per CDR3 protein. The sample consists of some 350,000 distinct CDR3 sequences, about 9.3% of them appearing once. This clonotype was sampled from a human donor who donated a stem cell graft to a child with acute lymphoblastic leukemia. The genes are TRBV28 and TRBJ2-7; tentative D call: TRBD1 (5 bases). The sample in question was PBMCs from the stem cell graft donor, obtained from the stem cell graft. The CDR3 nucleotides read TGTGCCAGCAGAACTATGGTGGACACAACCTACGAGCAGTACTTC. Its translation is CASRTMVDTTYEQYF.